This entry lists 24 T cell receptor beta chains sequenced from one sample in a study of blood T cell repertoires in COVID-19. Produced via immunoSEQ multiplex PCR; TCRdb's table is partial and in-frame only. The table has some 29,000 clones, roughly three quarters seen once. Input material: peripheral blood. These receptors came from a woman in her sixties or seventies with acute or convalescent COVID-19.

The chain is built from TRBV7-9 and TRBJ2-5; 7 bases line up with TRBD2. Germline V CDR1 and CDR2: SEHNR, FQNEAQ (reference sequence). Losses at the gene ends were 7 bases for V and 0 bases for J; bases not matched to a gene: 5. This CDR3 spans 14 amino acids. The CDR3 reads CASIWGGNQETQYF. CDR3 in DNA: TGTGCCAGCATCTGGGGGGGGAACCAAGAGACCCAGTACTTC.

The chain has TRBV30 and TRBJ2-2; tentative D call: TRBD2 (5 bases). The ends were cut back, 4 bases at V and 0 bases at J, with 9 bases in the middle. This CDR3 is 14 amino acids long. CDR1 and CDR2 (germline): GTSNPN, SVGIG (reference sequence). The CDR3 nucleotides are TGTGCCTGGAAACGAGGGCCGAACACCGGGGAGCTGTTTTTT. As protein: CAWKRGPNTGELFF.

The chain combines TRBV4-3 with TRBJ1-1; D is perhaps TRBD1 (5 bases). Trimming stripped 3 bases from V and 5 bases from J, with 13 bases between. The CDR3 has 14 amino acids. CDR1 and CDR2 from the germline V gene are LGHNA and YSLEER. The CDR3 DNA reads TGCGCCAGCAGCCATGTCTACAGGAGTACTGAAGCTTTCTTT. It codes for CASSHVYRSTEAFF.

The gene calls are TRBV11-2 and TRBJ1-1, with 7 bases identical to TRBD1. Germline V CDR1 and CDR2: SGHAT, FQNNGV. The CDR3 covers 15 residues. The V gene end was trimmed by 3 bases and the J gene end by 0 bases; junction bases not matched to a gene: 4. DNA for the CDR3: TGTGCCAGCAGCTTTAGAGGGACAGTGAACACTGAAGCTTTCTTT. Encoded protein: CASSFRGTVNTEAFF.

This clone was recorded a few times. The V and J genes are TRBV4-2 and TRBJ2-1; 9 positions agree with TRBD2. The V and J ends lost 4 bases and 6 bases, in that order; junction bases with no gene match: 7. There are 15 residues in the CDR3. Germline V gene sequence: CDR1 LGHNA, CDR2 YNFKEQ. The CDR3 spells CASSRVAGARNEQFF. In DNA form, the CDR3 reads TGTGCCAGCAGCCGAGTAGCGGGAGCCCGCAATGAGCAGTTCTTC.

The CDR3 nucleotides read TGTGCCAGCAGTTTCGGTTCTAGCGGGATAGGAGGAAGGTCCTACGAGCAGTACTTC. It specifies CASSFGSSGIGGRSYEQYF. This sequence joins TRBV27 and TRBJ2-7; 9 positions match TRBD2. The ends lost 3 bases at V and 1 base at J; junction bases unmatched: 16. The CDR3 covers 19 residues. Germline V gene data show CDR1 as MNHEY and CDR2 as SMNVEV (reference sequence).

The V and J genes are TRBV10-3 and TRBJ2-7, with 7 bases matching TRBD2. CDR3 length: 15 residues. V lost 4 bases, J lost 9 bases, and 15 bases stayed unmatched. CDR1 and CDR2 from the germline V gene are ENHRY and SYGVKD. The DNA of the CDR3 is TGTGCCATCAGTGGTAGCACACGGGGGGAGGCCTCGCAGTACTTC. Translation: CAISGSTRGEASQYF.

The V gene is TRBV28, the J gene TRBJ2-3; TRBD1 matches 10 bases. The J segment lost 6 bases and the V segment lost 4 bases, leaving 4 bases of the junction unmatched. The germline V gene encodes CDR1 MDHEN and CDR2 SYDVKM. This CDR3 contains 14 residues. CDR3 region: CASSSDRGPDTQYF. The CDR3 DNA is TGTGCCAGCAGTTCTGACAGGGGGCCCGATACGCAGTATTTT.

CDR3 region: CASNKWTSGNNEQFF. DNA of the CDR3: TGTGCCAGTAATAAATGGACTAGCGGTAACAATGAGCAGTTCTTC. This chain uses TRBV19 with TRBJ2-1, with 10 bases identical to TRBD2. After removal of 7 bases from V and 5 bases from J, the junction contained 8 bases not matched to a gene. CDR3 size: 15 residues. Germline CDR1 LNHDA, CDR2 SQIVND (reference sequence).

The table lists this clone with a few counts. The V call is TRBV11-2, the J call TRBJ2-5, with D possibly matching TRBD2 (5 bases). V was trimmed by 5 bases and J by 4 bases, leaving 17 bases between them. The CDR3 runs to 15 residues. Germline CDR1 and CDR2: SGHAT and FQNNGV. The CDR3 DNA reads TGTGCCAGCAGCCTCCCTTTCCGGCGGGCAGAGACCCAGTACTTC. It is translated as CASSLPFRRAETQYF.

The chain couples TRBV23-1 to TRBJ2-7, with D maybe TRBD1 (6 bases). TRBV23-1 is annotated as an ORF whose role is uncertain. The CDR3 is 16 amino acids. Trimming removed 0 bases at V and 2 bases at J, with 14 bases between. Here the CDR3 DNA reads TGCGCCAGCAGTCAATCTTGTGGGGGCGTTCCCTACGAGCAGTACTTC. It specifies CASSQSCGGVPYEQYF.

To note about this clone: Other nucleotide sequences in the sample specify the same CDR3. The chain recombines TRBV18 with TRBJ2-1, with 9 bases that match TRBD2. Germline-derived CDR1 and CDR2 are KGHSH and LQKENI. CDR3 size: 16 residues. Trimming removed 3 bases from V and 1 base from J; junction bases left unmatched: 4. The CDR3 sequence: CASSPGLAGSYNEQFF. DNA of the CDR3: TGTGCCAGCTCACCGGGACTAGCCGGGTCCTACAATGAGCAGTTCTTC.

The chain uses TRBV28 and TRBJ1-5; D is unclear. V was trimmed by 2 bases and J by 1 base, leaving 12 bases between them. The CDR3 is made up of 16 amino acids. Germline V CDR1 and CDR2: MDHEN, SYDVKM. The CDR3 nucleotides read TGTGCCAGCAGTTTAGGGAGGCACCAGAGCAATCAGCCCCAGCATTTT. Protein: CASSLGRHQSNQPQHF.

The chain employs TRBV28 and TRBJ1-2; D might be TRBD1 (5 bases). Trimming removed 5 bases at V and 6 bases at J, with 13 bases between. Germline V lookup: CDR1 MDHEN, CDR2 SYDVKM. The CDR3 spans 13 residues. The CDR3 DNA follows: TGTGCCAGCAGTGCTCCCTCAGGGAATGGCTACACCTTC. Its protein is CASSAPSGNGYTF.

A single count supports this clone. The chain couples TRBV4-2 to TRBJ2-5; 7 nucleotides align to TRBD2. Germline V lookup: CDR1 LGHNA, CDR2 YNFKEQ. The CDR3 spans 15 residues. Trimming removed 1 base from V and 2 bases from J; junction bases left unmatched: 4. CDR3 nucleotide sequence: TGTGCCAGCAGCCAAGCAGAGCGGGATCAAGAGACCCAGTACTTC. Protein product: CASSQAERDQETQYF.

In its sample, this clone was seen a few times. The chain uses TRBV7-3 and TRBJ2-1; 9 bases fit TRBD2. CDR1 SGHTA and CDR2 FQGTGA come from the germline V gene. V was clipped by 2 bases and J by 0 bases; unmatched bases: 11. There are 19 residues in the CDR3. The CDR3 DNA reads as TGTGCCAGCAGCTTACTGGCGGGGGGGCCTCCGAGCTCCTACAATGAGCAGTTCTTC. Translating gives CASSLLAGGPPSSYNEQFF.

The chain has TRBV30 and TRBJ2-7; tentatively, D is TRBD1 (5 bases). The CDR3 has 11 amino acids. V dropped 1 base and J dropped 4 bases, with 5 bases sitting between them. The germline V gene encodes CDR1 GTSNPN and CDR2 SVGIG (reference sequence). The CDR3 nucleotides read TGTGCCTGGAGTGGACAGTACGAGCAGTACTTC. Translating gives CAWSGQYEQYF. Drawing the rest from reference TRBV30 and TRBJ2-7, the complete variable domain is SQTIHQWPATLVQPVGSPLSLECTVEGTSNPNLYWYRQAAGRGLQLLFYSVGIGQISSEVPQNLSASRPQDRQFILSSKKLLLSDSGFYLCAWSGQYEQYFGPGTRLTVT.

The chain is built from TRBV19 and TRBJ1-5; D possibly corresponds to TRBD1 (5 bases). The CDR3 spans 15 residues. CDR1 and CDR2 (germline): LNHDA, SQIVND (reference sequence). Trimming took 9 bases from V and 0 from J, leaving 15 bases between them. In nucleotides, the CDR3 is TGTGCCAGAAGGGGCCGGGGGGATAGCAATCAGCCCCAGCATTTT. This gives the protein CARRGRGDSNQPQHF.

This sequence joins TRBV9 and TRBJ1-2; the match to TRBD1 covers 8 bases. CDR3 length: 14 amino acids. Germline lookup yields CDR1 SGDLS and CDR2 YYNGEE. The V and J ends lost 4 bases and 3 bases, in that order; junction bases with no gene match: 5. The CDR3 spells CASSRNRGDYGYTF. CDR3 coding DNA: TGTGCCAGCAGCCGTAACAGGGGGGACTATGGCTACACCTTC.

V gene TRBV7-2 combines with J gene TRBJ2-3, with 8 bases matching TRBD1. Germline loops: CDR1 SGHTA, CDR2 FQGNSA. The CDR3 extends over 16 amino acids. After removal of 3 bases from V and 5 bases from J, the junction contained 10 bases not matched to a gene. The CDR3 DNA sequence: TGTGCCAGCAGCTTGAACTCAGGGGGCGCGAAAGATACGCAGTATTTT. This translates into CASSLNSGGAKDTQYF.

CDR3 residues: CASSQEDNRWEAFF. DNA for the CDR3: TGTGCCAGCAGCCAAGAAGACAATCGGTGGGAAGCTTTCTTT. This rearrangement joins TRBV14 to TRBJ1-1; D remains unclear. CDR1 and CDR2 (germline): SGHDN, FVKESK. Between the trimmed V and J ends, which lost 0 bases and 8 bases, there was a span of 13 bases. CDR3 size: 14 residues.

This clone has more than one count but fewer than ten. This is likely a read error, given that the CDR3 carries no conserved phenylalanine or tryptophan at its end. The CDR3 bases are TGTGCCAGCAGTGCCATGACAGGGGATAAGGCACCCCTCCACGTT. Amino acids: CASSAMTGDKAPLHV. The rearrangement joins TRBV25-1 to TRBJ1-6, with TRBD1 matching over 8 bases. CDR1 and CDR2 from the germline V gene are MGHDK and SYGVNS. V lost 4 bases, J lost 11 bases, and 10 bases stayed unmatched. The CDR3 consists of 15 residues.

The J gene is TRBJ1-5, the V gene TRBV10-2; D is unclear. V was shortened by 9 bases and J by 3 bases, with 12 bases between the two germline ends. Per the germline V gene, CDR1 is WSHSY and CDR2 is SAAADI. The CDR3 extends over 13 amino acids. The CDR3 DNA sequence: TGCGCCAGTGCCGAGTCCTACAATCAGCCCCAGCATTTT. It specifies CASAESYNQPQHF.

The V gene is TRBV13, the J gene TRBJ2-3; no definite D call. The CDR3 extends over 13 amino acids. Germline V lookup: CDR1 PRHDT, CDR2 FYEKMQ (reference sequence). Trimming took 1 base from V and 0 from J, leaving 2 bases between them. The CDR3 nucleotides are TGTGCCAGCAGCTTAGCTAGCACAGATACGCAGTATTTT. This codes for CASSLASTDTQYF.